A single sample gave rise to the 32 T cell receptor beta chains below, sequenced in a study of blood T cells in healthy people across ages. Sample-barcoded 5' priming and a J-beta primer mix drove a second PCR of about 7 to 12 cycles. TCRdb called the 5' RACE reads again in MiXCR, with one record for every CDR3 protein. This sample has fewer than 950,000 distinct CDR3 sequences, with 36% found just once. The sample taken for sequencing was blood. The receptors originated from a young man in good health.

This clonotype was counted only a few times. The J gene is TRBJ2-3, the V gene TRBV25-1, with D unresolved. Germline CDR1 and CDR2: MGHDK and SYGVNS. CDR3 length equals 15 residues. The ends were cut back, 2 bases at V and 2 bases at J, with 11 bases in the middle. For the CDR3, the DNA is TGTGCCAGCAGTGAAGGGTTCCTAACCACAGATACGCAGTATTTT. Its translation: CASSEGFLTTDTQYF.

V and J are TRBV7-9 and TRBJ1-3; D is undetermined. V lost 5 bases to trimming and J lost 7 bases, with 12 bases between them. In germline, CDR1 is SEHNR, CDR2 FQNEAQ (reference sequence). The CDR3 loop spans 13 amino acids. In DNA, the CDR3 is TGTGCCAGCAGCCAATGGAGCCGCAACACCATATATTTT. It is translated as CASSQWSRNTIYF. Supplemented by reference TRBV7-9 and TRBJ1-3, the full variable domain reads DTGVSQNPRHKITKRGQNVTFRCDPISEHNRLYWYRQTLGQGPEFLTYFQNEAQLEKSRLLSDRFSAERPKGSFSTLEIQRTEQGDSAMYLCASSQWSRNTIYFGEGSWLTVV.

This sequence joins TRBV7-9 and TRBJ2-1; no reliable D call. The tail of the sequence fits TRBJ2-7 better, so the J call may be wrong. Germline V gene lookup returns CDR1 SEHNR and CDR2 FQNEAQ (reference sequence). The CDR3 contains 15 residues. The CDR3 reads CASSSIRMSYNEQYF. Written as DNA, the CDR3 is TGTGCCAGCAGCTCTATAAGGATGTCCTACAATGAGCAGTACTTC.

This chain joins TRBV5-6 and TRBJ1-2; D unresolved. Trimming took off 7 bases at V and 4 bases at J, with 11 bases between the two ends. This CDR3 is 12 amino acids long. Germline V gene data show CDR1 as SGHDT and CDR2 as YYEEEE. The CDR3 DNA reads TGTGCCAGCTTGAGGGAGGGCTATGGCTACACCTTC. Protein: CASLREGYGYTF.

This clonotype has a handful of counts. V and J are TRBV12-3 or TRBV12-4 and TRBJ1-6; the D is unclear. V was trimmed by 6 bases and J by 5 bases, leaving 11 bases between them. CDR3 length equals 14 residues. The CDR3 here is CASSPTTDNSPLHF. The CDR3 coding sequence is TGTGCCAGCAGCCCTACAACTGATAATTCACCCCTCCACTTT.

CDR3 sequence: CASSRDPTESAEAFF. CDR3 nucleotides: TGCGCCAGCAGCCGAGATCCCACAGAAAGCGCTGAAGCTTTCTTT. The chain uses TRBV4-3 and TRBJ1-1; D not resolved. Germline CDR1 is LGHNA and CDR2 is YSLEER. CDR3 length equals 15 residues. Trimming took off 4 bases at V and 6 bases at J, with 18 bases between the two ends.

This clonotype was counted a single time. V gene TRBV29-1 combines with J gene TRBJ2-2; D is perhaps TRBD1 (5 bases). The V end lost 4 bases, the J end lost 3 bases, and 12 bases lay between the germline ends. Germline V lookup: CDR1 SQVTM, CDR2 ANQGSEA. The CDR3 spans 14 residues. CDR3 amino acids: CSVGGPFDTGELFF. The CDR3 coding sequence is TGCAGCGTTGGGGGCCCTTTCGACACCGGGGAGCTGTTTTTT.

This sequence joins TRBV21-1 and TRBJ1-2; the table names TRBD1, a call not compared with the DNA. TRBV21-1 is classified as a pseudogene. The CDR3 runs 13 residues. The chain's CDR3 is CASLCVSGYGYTF. In nucleotides, the CDR3 is TGTGCCAGTCTCTGTGTCTCGGGCTATGGCTACACCTTC.

This clonotype appeared many times. J is TRBJ2-4 and V is TRBV20-1; 16 nucleotides match TRBD2. Germline V gene sequence: CDR1 DFQATT, CDR2 SNEGSKA (reference sequence). Unmatched junction bases numbered 5, after V lost 6 bases and J lost 0 bases. This CDR3 is built from 17 residues. Here the CDR3 DNA reads TGCAGTGCCTTCGGGACTAGCGGGGGGGTAGCCAAAAACATTCAGTACTTC. Its protein product is CSAFGTSGGVAKNIQYF.

The V call is TRBV29-1, the J call TRBJ1-2, with D unresolved. The V gene's germline CDR1 is SQVTM and CDR2 ANQGSEA. The CDR3 contains 13 residues. Trimming shortened V by 4 bases and J by 1 base, and 10 bases separated the two germline ends. CDR3: CSVADTVNYGYTF. CDR3 coding DNA: TGCAGCGTTGCGGATACAGTTAACTATGGCTACACCTTC. The full variable domain, its missing parts supplied by reference TRBV29-1 and TRBJ1-2, is SAVISQKPSRDICQRGTSLTIQCQVDSQVTMMFWYRQQPGQSLTLIATANQGSEATYESGFVIDKFPISRPNLTFSTLTVSNMSPEDSSIYLCSVADTVNYGYTFGSGTRLTVV.

This sequence joins TRBV7-9 and TRBJ2-3, with D perhaps matching TRBD2 (5 bases). The CDR3 sequence is 16 residues long. V was pared by 5 bases and J by 2 bases, with 17 bases between. Germline V gene data show CDR1 as SEHNR and CDR2 as FQNEAQ (reference sequence). The CDR3 here is CASSLTDFRPTDTQYF. The CDR3 region has the DNA TGTGCCAGCAGCCTCACGGACTTCAGGCCCACAGATACGCAGTATTTT.

This clonotype was observed a few times. The chain couples TRBV7-9 to TRBJ1-2; D is unclear. This CDR3 is built from 15 residues. V was trimmed by 1 base and J by 0 bases, leaving 9 bases between them. Germline-derived CDR1 and CDR2 are SEHNR and FQNEAQ (reference sequence). The CDR3 DNA sequence: TGTGCCAGCAGCTTAGGTGCTTCGGCTAACTATGGCTACACCTTC. Translation gives CASSLGASANYGYTF.

On this clonotype: The junction departs from the called germline gene at one end, perhaps through a read error. J is TRBJ1-1 and V is TRBV3-1; 7 nucleotides align to TRBD1. Germline CDR1 reads LGHDT; CDR2 reads YNNKEL (reference sequence). This CDR3 comprises 20 residues. The CDR3 sequence: CASSQGLDRVDGGGNPEAFF. The CDR3 coding sequence is TGTGCCAGCAGCCAAGGACTCGACAGGGTCGACGGAGGGGGGAACCCTGAAGCTTTCTTT.

This clonotype was counted only a few times. The chain has TRBV3-1 and TRBJ2-5, with D unclear. This CDR3 is 13 amino acids long. Germline V gene sequence: CDR1 LGHDT, CDR2 YNNKEL (reference sequence). Trimming left V 2 bases short and J 11 bases short, with 15 bases between. The chain's CDR3 is CASSQYQASEQYF. The CDR3 region has the DNA TGTGCCAGCAGCCAATATCAGGCCAGTGAGCAGTACTTC.

This clonotype has only a few counts. This chain connects TRBV7-2 to TRBJ2-3; 7 bases are a match to TRBD2. The ends lost 7 bases at V and 5 bases at J; junction bases unmatched: 15. The CDR3 runs to 16 residues. Germline-derived CDR1 and CDR2 are SGHTA and FQGNSA. The CDR3 loop reads CASTQSGDPLVDTQYF. CDR3 DNA sequence: TGTGCCAGCACCCAAAGCGGGGACCCACTTGTAGATACGCAGTATTTT.

The J gene is TRBJ1-5, the V gene TRBV20-1, with unresolved D. Germline values: CDR1 DFQATT, CDR2 SNEGSKA (reference sequence). V dropped 0 bases and J dropped 2 bases, with 11 bases sitting between them. This CDR3 is 15 amino acids long. The CDR3 loop is CSARDWSGGNQPQHF. The CDR3 DNA sequence: TGCAGTGCTAGAGATTGGAGCGGTGGCAATCAGCCCCAGCATTTT.

There are a few counts of this clonotype. The chain couples TRBV6-6 to TRBJ2-5, with D perhaps TRBD1 or TRBD2 (5 bases each). Germline values: CDR1 MNHNY, CDR2 SVGAGI (reference sequence). This CDR3 is 14 amino acids long. The ends were cut back, 0 bases at V and 5 bases at J, with 10 bases in the middle. The CDR3 region has the DNA TGTGCCAGCAGTTACTCGGTCGAGGGGGAGACCCAGTACTTC. This gives the protein CASSYSVEGETQYF.

This clonotype came up a few times. V usage is TRBV9 and J usage is TRBJ2-1; no clear D. V lost 3 bases and J lost 5, with 3 bases in between. CDR3 size: 11 residues. Germline loops: CDR1 SGDLS, CDR2 YYNGEE. In DNA form, the CDR3 reads TGTGCCAGCAGCGCTCACAATGAGCAGTTCTTC. Protein product: CASSAHNEQFF.

The count of this clonotype is one. A much larger clone sits a single nucleotide away, making a read error possible. This rearrangement joins TRBV9 to TRBJ1-2; D gene uncertain. Germline V gene data show CDR1 as SGDLS and CDR2 as YYNGEE. The CDR3 spans 12 residues. The CDR3 sequence: CASSEGEDGNTF. In DNA, the CDR3 is TGTGCCAGCAGCGAAGGCGAGGATGGCAACACCTTC.

A word on this clonotype: A much larger clone lies one base from this, so it may be a read error. The chain uses TRBV6-2 or TRBV6-3 and TRBJ1-5; no definite D call. This CDR3 is 16 amino acids long. From germline, CDR1 is MNHEY and CDR2 SVGEGT. CDR3 sequence: CAGSYFSSYSNQPQHF. The CDR3 DNA follows: TGTGCCGGCAGTTACTTTTCCAGCTATAGCAATCAGCCCCAGCATTTT.

This clonotype was seen a few times. The V and J genes are TRBV29-1 and TRBJ2-1, with unresolved D. The length of the CDR3 is 13 residues. Trimming shortened V by 3 bases and J by 12 bases, and 18 bases separated the two germline ends. The V gene's germline CDR1 is SQVTM and CDR2 ANQGSEA. The CDR3 reads CSVEPSASGGQFF. The DNA of the CDR3 is TGCAGCGTTGAGCCCTCGGCTTCGGGTGGGCAGTTCTTC.

The chain recombines TRBV29-1 with TRBJ2-3; TRBD1 agrees at 11 bases. The CDR3 has 14 residues. J gave up 5 bases and V 4 bases, and 5 bases lay outside the gene matches. Germline V gene data show CDR1 as SQVTM and CDR2 as ANQGSEA. In DNA form, the CDR3 reads TGCAGCGTTGCAACGGACAGGGGGCTAGATACGCAGTATTTT. The encoded protein is CSVATDRGLDTQYF.

This clonotype was counted a few times. The chain uses TRBV19 and TRBJ2-3; 8 bases fit TRBD2. V trimming: 5 bases; J trimming: 0 bases; junction bases outside the gene matches: 7. The length of the CDR3 is 16 residues. The germline CDR1 and CDR2 sequences are LNHDA and SQIVND (reference sequence). The CDR3 here is CASSPRVAGSTDTQYF. The CDR3 DNA is TGTGCCAGTAGTCCCCGGGTAGCGGGAAGCACAGATACGCAGTATTTT.

The V gene is TRBV7-3, the J gene TRBJ2-1; perhaps TRBD2 as D (5 bases). The CDR3 runs 17 residues. Per the germline V gene, CDR1 is SGHTA and CDR2 is FQGTGA. Trimming took off 5 bases at V and 5 bases at J, with 22 bases between the two ends. The CDR3 sequence: CASSEGATSPRNNEQFF. The CDR3 coding sequence is TGTGCCAGCAGCGAGGGTGCAACATCCCCAAGAAACAATGAGCAGTTCTTC.

About this clonotype itself: Relative to the germline gene, one junction end is altered; a read error may explain this. The J gene is TRBJ2-7, the V gene TRBV5-1, with D unclear. Germline V lookup: CDR1 SGHRS, CDR2 YFSETQ. This CDR3 has 17 amino acids. As DNA, the CDR3 is TGCACCAGCAGACTCCACACGGAAACCCTCCTCTCCTACGAGCAGTACTTC. Amino acid sequence: CTSRLHTETLLSYEQYF. The entire variable domain, with the rest obtained from reference TRBV5-1 and TRBJ2-7, is as follows: KAGVTQTPRYLIKTRGQQVTLSCSPISGHRSVSWYQQTPGQGLQFLFEYFSETQRNKGNFPGRFSGRQFSNSRSEMNVSTLELGDSALYLCTSRLHTETLLSYEQYFGPGTRLTVT.

This chain joins TRBV4-3 and TRBJ2-7; a weak D match, TRBD2 (5 bases). The CDR3 totals 12 residues. Germline V gene sequence: CDR1 LGHNA, CDR2 YSLEER. Trimming pared 8 bases from V and 7 bases from J, leaving 15 bases between. The CDR3: CASPLRGQEQYF. For the CDR3, the DNA is TGCGCCAGCCCCCTCCGGGGTCAAGAGCAGTACTTC.

The chain employs TRBV7-2 and TRBJ1-2; unclear D gene. V was cut by 5 bases and J by 3 bases, with 13 bases left in between. Germline CDR1 reads SGHTA; CDR2 reads FQGNSA. This CDR3 region has 14 residues. CDR3 in DNA: TGTGCCAGCAGCACAGAGCTGTCTGACTATGGCTACACCTTC. This sequence encodes CASSTELSDYGYTF.

This clonotype was seen repeatedly, ten times or more. The J gene is TRBJ2-5, the V gene TRBV12-3 or TRBV12-4; 7 bases map to TRBD1. V gave up 6 bases and J gave up 5 bases; unmatched junction bases: 3. The CDR3 runs 12 residues. The DNA of the CDR3 is TGTGCCAGCAGGTCCAGGGGGGAGACCCAGTACTTC. Protein product: CASRSRGETQYF.

Note on this clonotype: The junction shows a germline mismatch at one end, possibly a read error. For the CDR3, the DNA is TGTACCAGCAGCCCTCGGGGCACAGATACGCAGTATTTT. It translates to CTSSPRGTDTQYF. This chain joins TRBV25-1 and TRBJ2-3; D is unclear. Germline V lookup: CDR1 MGHDK, CDR2 SYGVNS. This CDR3 has 13 amino acids.

This clonotype has only a few counts. The gene calls are TRBV7-6 and TRBJ2-5, with TRBD2 as a possible D gene (5 bases). The CDR3 length is 14 residues. Trimming cost V 5 bases and J 5 bases, with 15 bases left between them. Germline values: CDR1 SGHVS, CDR2 FNYEAQ. The CDR3 loop is CASSLSGTPETQYF. The CDR3 coding sequence is TGTGCCAGCAGCCTAAGCGGTACACCGGAGACCCAGTACTTC. Using reference TRBV7-6 and TRBJ2-5 for the parts outside the CDR3, the full variable domain is GAGVSQSPRYKVTKRGQDVALRCDPISGHVSLYWYRQALGQGPEFLTYFNYEAQQDKSGLPNDRFSAERPEGSISTLTIQRTEQRDSAMYRCASSLSGTPETQYFGPGTRLLVL.

The chain joins TRBV7-2 to TRBJ2-4; 11 nucleotides line up with TRBD2. Matching the DNA end better, TRBJ2-5 makes the J call doubtful. The germline gives CDR1 SGHTA, CDR2 FQGNSA. The CDR3 totals 17 residues. The CDR3 bases are TGTGCCAGCAGCTTAGGGTTGACTAGCGGGGTTGGCGAGACCCAGTACTTC. Translating gives CASSLGLTSGVGETQYF.

This clonotype was seen more than once but under ten times. The V call is TRBV25-1, the J call TRBJ1-1; tentatively, D is TRBD1 (6 bases). The CDR3 contains 13 residues. Germline CDR1 reads MGHDK; CDR2 reads SYGVNS. The V gene lost 7 bases and the J gene lost 3 bases, with 12 bases spanning the gap. The CDR3 region has the DNA TGTGCCAGCACTGACAGGAGGTACACTGAAGCTTTCTTT. This sequence encodes CASTDRRYTEAFF.